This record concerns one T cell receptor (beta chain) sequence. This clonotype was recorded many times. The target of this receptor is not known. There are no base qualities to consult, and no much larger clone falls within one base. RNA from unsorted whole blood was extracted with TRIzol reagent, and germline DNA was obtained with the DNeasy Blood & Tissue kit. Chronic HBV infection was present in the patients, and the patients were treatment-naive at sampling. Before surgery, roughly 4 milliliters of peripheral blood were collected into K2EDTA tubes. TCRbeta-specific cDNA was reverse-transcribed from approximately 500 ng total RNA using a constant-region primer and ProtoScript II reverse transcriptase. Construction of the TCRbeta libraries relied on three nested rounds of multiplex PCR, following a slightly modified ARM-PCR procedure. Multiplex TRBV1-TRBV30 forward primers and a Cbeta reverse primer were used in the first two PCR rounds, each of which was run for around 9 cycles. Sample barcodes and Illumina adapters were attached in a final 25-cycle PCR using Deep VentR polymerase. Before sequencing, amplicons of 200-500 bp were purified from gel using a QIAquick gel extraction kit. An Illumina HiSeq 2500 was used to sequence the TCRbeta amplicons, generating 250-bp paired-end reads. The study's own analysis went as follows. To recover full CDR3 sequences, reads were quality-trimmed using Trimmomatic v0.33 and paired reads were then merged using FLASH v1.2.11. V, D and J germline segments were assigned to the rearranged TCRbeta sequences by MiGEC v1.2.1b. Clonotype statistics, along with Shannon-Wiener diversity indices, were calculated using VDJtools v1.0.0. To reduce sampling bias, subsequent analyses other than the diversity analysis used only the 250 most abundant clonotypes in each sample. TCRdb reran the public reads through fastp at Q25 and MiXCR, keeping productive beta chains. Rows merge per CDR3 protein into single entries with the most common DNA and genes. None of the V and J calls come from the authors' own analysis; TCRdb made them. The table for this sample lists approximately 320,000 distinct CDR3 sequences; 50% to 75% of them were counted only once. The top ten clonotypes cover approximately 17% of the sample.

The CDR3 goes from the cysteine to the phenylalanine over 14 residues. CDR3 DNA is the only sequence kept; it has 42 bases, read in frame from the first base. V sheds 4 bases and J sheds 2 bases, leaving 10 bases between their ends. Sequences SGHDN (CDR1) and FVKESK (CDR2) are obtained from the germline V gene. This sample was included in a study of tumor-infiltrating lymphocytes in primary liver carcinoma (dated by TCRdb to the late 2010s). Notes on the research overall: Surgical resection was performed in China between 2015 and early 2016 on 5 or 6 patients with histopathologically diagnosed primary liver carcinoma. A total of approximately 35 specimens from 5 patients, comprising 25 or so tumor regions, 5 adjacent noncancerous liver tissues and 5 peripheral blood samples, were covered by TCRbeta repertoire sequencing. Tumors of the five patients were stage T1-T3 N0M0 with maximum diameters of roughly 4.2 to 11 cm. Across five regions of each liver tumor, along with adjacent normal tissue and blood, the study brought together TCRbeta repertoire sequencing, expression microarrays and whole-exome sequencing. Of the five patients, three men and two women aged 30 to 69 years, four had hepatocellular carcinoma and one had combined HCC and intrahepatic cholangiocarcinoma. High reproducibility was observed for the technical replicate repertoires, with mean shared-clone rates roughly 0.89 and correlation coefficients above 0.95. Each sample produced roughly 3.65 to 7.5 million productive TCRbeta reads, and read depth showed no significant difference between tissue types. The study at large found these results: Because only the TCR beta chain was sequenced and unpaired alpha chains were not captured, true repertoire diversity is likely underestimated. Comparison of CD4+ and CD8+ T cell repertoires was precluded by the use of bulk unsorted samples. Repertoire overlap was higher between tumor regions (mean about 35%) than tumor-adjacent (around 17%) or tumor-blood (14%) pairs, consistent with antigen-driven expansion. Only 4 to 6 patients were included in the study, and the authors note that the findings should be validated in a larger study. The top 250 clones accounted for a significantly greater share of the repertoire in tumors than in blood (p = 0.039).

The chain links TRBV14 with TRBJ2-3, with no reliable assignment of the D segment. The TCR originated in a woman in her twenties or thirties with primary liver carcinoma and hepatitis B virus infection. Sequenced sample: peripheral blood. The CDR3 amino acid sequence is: CASSLPLVTDTQYF. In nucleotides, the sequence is TGTGCCAGCAGCCTTCCGCTGGTCACAGATACGCAGTATTTT.